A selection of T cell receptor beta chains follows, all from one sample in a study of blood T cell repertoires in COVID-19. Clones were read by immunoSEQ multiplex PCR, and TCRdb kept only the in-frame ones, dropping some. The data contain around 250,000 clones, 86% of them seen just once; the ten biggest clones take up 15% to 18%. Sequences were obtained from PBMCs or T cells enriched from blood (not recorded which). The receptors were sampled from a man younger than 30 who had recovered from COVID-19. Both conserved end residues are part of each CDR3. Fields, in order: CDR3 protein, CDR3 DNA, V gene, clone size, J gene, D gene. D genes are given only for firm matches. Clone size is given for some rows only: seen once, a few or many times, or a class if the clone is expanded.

CDR3aa: CASSPPTGGGETQYF; CDR3nt: TGTGCCAGCTCACCACCGACAGGGGGGGGAGAGACCCAGTACTTC; v_gene: TRBV18; abundance: few; j_gene: TRBJ2-5; d_gene: TRBD1
CDR3aa: CASYGEHNSPLHF; CDR3nt: TGTGCCAGCTACGGTGAACATAATTCACCCCTCCACTTT; v_gene: TRBV9; abundance: .; j_gene: TRBJ1-6; d_gene: .
CDR3aa: CASSITGSISPLHF; CDR3nt: TGTGCCAGTAGTATTACAGGTAGCATTTCACCCCTCCACTTT; v_gene: TRBV19; abundance: .; j_gene: TRBJ1-6; d_gene: .
CDR3aa: CASSSPSSNYGYTF; CDR3nt: TGTGCCAGCAGTTCGCCCAGTTCTAACTATGGCTACACCTTC; v_gene: TRBV28; abundance: .; j_gene: TRBJ1-2; d_gene: .
CDR3aa: CASSGTGRGINNEQFF; CDR3nt: TGTGCCAGCAGCGGCACCGGGAGGGGAATTAACAATGAGCAGTTCTTC; v_gene: TRBV13; abundance: .; j_gene: TRBJ2-1; d_gene: TRBD2
CDR3aa: CASSPTPLGAQFF; CDR3nt: TGCGCCAGCAGTCCCACACCCCTTGGGGCGCAGTTCTTC; v_gene: TRBV10-1; abundance: .; j_gene: TRBJ2-1; d_gene: .
CDR3aa: CASSPLGLQNPGNTIYF; CDR3nt: TGTGCCAGCTCACCGCTGGGGCTACAGAACCCTGGAAACACCATATATTTT; v_gene: TRBV18; abundance: .; j_gene: TRBJ1-3; d_gene: .
CDR3aa: CASSMETPGQGYEQYF; CDR3nt: TGCGCCAGCAGCATGGAGACACCGGGACAGGGCTACGAGCAGTACTTC; v_gene: TRBV5-1; abundance: .; j_gene: TRBJ2-7; d_gene: TRBD1
CDR3aa: CASSLAGGSSETQYF; CDR3nt: TGTGCCAGCAGCTTAGCGGGGGGCTCGTCGGAGACCCAGTACTTC; v_gene: TRBV11-2; abundance: .; j_gene: TRBJ2-5; d_gene: .
CDR3aa: CASGQAYEQYF; CDR3nt: TGTGCCAGCGGACAGGCCTACGAGCAGTACTTC; v_gene: TRBV10-3; abundance: .; j_gene: TRBJ2-7; d_gene: TRBD1
CDR3aa: CASSSFLNYGYTF; CDR3nt: TGTGCCAGCAGTTCCTTCCTTAACTATGGCTACACCTTC; v_gene: TRBV28; abundance: .; j_gene: TRBJ1-2; d_gene: .
CDR3aa: CASSQGLGSYGYTF; CDR3nt: TGTGCCAGCAGCCAAGGGTTGGGCTCCTATGGCTACACCTTC; v_gene: TRBV3-1/TRBV3-2; abundance: .; j_gene: TRBJ1-2; d_gene: .
CDR3aa: CASSYQGQANSPLHF; CDR3nt: TGTGCCAGCAGTTACCAGGGACAGGCGAATTCACCCCTCCACTTT; v_gene: TRBV6-5; abundance: .; j_gene: TRBJ1-6; d_gene: TRBD1
CDR3aa: CASSLELAGGSFYNEQFF; CDR3nt: TGTGCCAGCAGCTTGGAACTAGCGGGAGGAAGCTTCTACAATGAGCAGTTCTTC; v_gene: TRBV5-4; abundance: .; j_gene: TRBJ2-1; d_gene: TRBD2
CDR3aa: CASSPGLGDDGYTF; CDR3nt: TGTGCCAGCTCACCAGGGCTGGGAGACGATGGCTACACCTTC; v_gene: TRBV18; abundance: few; j_gene: TRBJ1-2; d_gene: .
CDR3aa: CASSPRTTGYTF; CDR3nt: TGTGCCAGCAGCCCGAGGACAACCGGCTACACCTTC; v_gene: TRBV7-8; abundance: .; j_gene: TRBJ1-2; d_gene: .
CDR3aa: CASSLGRWEGRKETQYF; CDR3nt: TGCGCCAGCAGCTTGGGAAGGTGGGAGGGCCGGAAAGAGACCCAGTACTTC; v_gene: TRBV5-1; abundance: .; j_gene: TRBJ2-5; d_gene: TRBD2
CDR3aa: CASDTGGHEAFF; CDR3nt: TGTGCTAGTGATACAGGGGGCCATGAAGCTTTCTTT; v_gene: TRBV12-5; abundance: .; j_gene: TRBJ1-1; d_gene: TRBD1
CDR3aa: CASSQEGGLYNEQFF; CDR3nt: TGTGCCAGCAGCCAGGAGGGGGGGCTCTACAATGAGCAGTTCTTC; v_gene: TRBV7-2; abundance: .; j_gene: TRBJ2-1; d_gene: .
CDR3aa: CASTRREQGYTF; CDR3nt: TGTGCCAGTACCCGGAGAGAGCAAGGCTACACCTTC; v_gene: TRBV19; abundance: few; j_gene: TRBJ1-2; d_gene: .
CDR3aa: CASSFKSGDTDTQYF; CDR3nt: TGTGCCAGCAGCTTCAAAAGCGGCGACACAGATACGCAGTATTTT; v_gene: TRBV11-3; abundance: once; j_gene: TRBJ2-3; d_gene: .
CDR3aa: CASSIRGSGNTIYF; CDR3nt: TGTGCCAGTAGTATCAGGGGTTCTGGAAACACCATATATTTT; v_gene: TRBV19; abundance: .; j_gene: TRBJ1-3; d_gene: .
CDR3aa: CASSALQGAKNIQYF; CDR3nt: TGTGCCAGCAGCGCGCTACAGGGGGCCAAAAACATTCAGTACTTC; v_gene: TRBV11-2; abundance: .; j_gene: TRBJ2-4; d_gene: TRBD1
CDR3aa: CAWSPDRGDLYEQYF; CDR3nt: TGTGCCTGGAGCCCGGACAGGGGCGACCTCTACGAGCAGTACTTC; v_gene: TRBV30; abundance: .; j_gene: TRBJ2-7; d_gene: TRBD1
CDR3aa: CASSRTGDRALGYTF; CDR3nt: TGTGCCAGCTCACGGACGGGGGATAGGGCTCTTGGCTACACCTTC; v_gene: TRBV18; abundance: .; j_gene: TRBJ1-2; d_gene: .
CDR3aa: CASSVGRGQGPEAFF; CDR3nt: TGCGCCAGCAGCGTAGGGAGGGGACAGGGCCCTGAAGCTTTCTTT; v_gene: TRBV4-1; abundance: .; j_gene: TRBJ1-1; d_gene: TRBD1
CDR3aa: CASSPRQHSGNTIYF; CDR3nt: TGTGCCAGCAGTCCAAGACAGCACTCTGGAAACACCATATATTTT; v_gene: TRBV7-2; abundance: .; j_gene: TRBJ1-3; d_gene: .
CDR3aa: CASSYAGQGEKLFF; CDR3nt: TGTGCCAGCAGTTACGCAGGTCAGGGTGAAAAACTGTTTTTT; v_gene: TRBV6-5; abundance: .; j_gene: TRBJ1-4; d_gene: .
CDR3aa: CASSLDRRTSGGTYEQYF; CDR3nt: TGTGCCAGCAGCTTAGATAGGCGGACTAGCGGGGGTACCTACGAGCAGTACTTC; v_gene: TRBV11-2; abundance: .; j_gene: TRBJ2-7; d_gene: TRBD2
CDR3aa: CASSPKGAPYNEQFF; CDR3nt: TGTGCCAGCAGCCCAAAGGGGGCCCCCTACAATGAGCAGTTCTTC; v_gene: TRBV14; abundance: .; j_gene: TRBJ2-1; d_gene: TRBD1
CDR3aa: CATLIRDSSEAFF; CDR3nt: TGTGCCACCCTAATCCGGGACAGTTCTGAAGCTTTCTTT; v_gene: TRBV27; abundance: few; j_gene: TRBJ1-1; d_gene: TRBD1
CDR3aa: CASSPPGLRGIGDTQYF; CDR3nt: TGTGCCAGCAGCCCCCCAGGTTTGCGGGGGATAGGAGATACGCAGTATTTT; v_gene: TRBV14; abundance: once; j_gene: TRBJ2-3; d_gene: TRBD2
CDR3aa: CASSQYSNQPQHF; CDR3nt: TGTGCCAGCAGCCAGTATAGCAATCAGCCCCAGCATTTT; v_gene: TRBV3-1/TRBV3-2; abundance: .; j_gene: TRBJ1-5; d_gene: .
CDR3aa: CASSTDSGRAFEQFF; CDR3nt: TGTGCCAGCAGCACCGATAGCGGGAGGGCCTTTGAGCAGTTCTTC; v_gene: TRBV9; abundance: .; j_gene: TRBJ2-1; d_gene: TRBD2
CDR3aa: CATSDVKGQPAEAFF; CDR3nt: TGTGCCACCAGTGACGTTAAGGGACAGCCCGCTGAAGCTTTCTTT; v_gene: TRBV24-1; abundance: .; j_gene: TRBJ1-1; d_gene: TRBD1
CDR3aa: CASGRARGEQYF; CDR3nt: TGTGCCAGCGGCAGGGCAAGGGGGGAGCAGTACTTC; v_gene: TRBV12-3/TRBV12-4; abundance: .; j_gene: TRBJ2-7; d_gene: .
CDR3aa: CASSSTASYEQYF; CDR3nt: TGTGCCAGCAGCTCGACAGCCTCCTACGAGCAGTACTTC; v_gene: TRBV11-1; abundance: .; j_gene: TRBJ2-7; d_gene: .
CDR3aa: CASRADRSTMPQHF; CDR3nt: TGTGCCAGCAGGGCGGACAGGTCAACAATGCCCCAGCATTTT; v_gene: TRBV6-5; abundance: .; j_gene: TRBJ1-5; d_gene: TRBD1
CDR3aa: CASDNREGDEKLFF; CDR3nt: TGTGCCAGCGACAACAGGGAAGGGGATGAAAAACTGTTTTTT; v_gene: TRBV2; abundance: .; j_gene: TRBJ1-4; d_gene: .
CDR3aa: CASSFRQDQAFF; CDR3nt: TGTGCCAGCAGCTTCCGCCAGGATCAAGCTTTCTTT; v_gene: TRBV11-2; abundance: .; j_gene: TRBJ1-1; d_gene: .
CDR3aa: CASSFREVVNYGYTF; CDR3nt: TGTGCCAGCAGCTTCCGGGAAGTGGTTAACTATGGCTACACCTTC; v_gene: TRBV5-6; abundance: .; j_gene: TRBJ1-2; d_gene: .
CDR3aa: CASSWDSQETQYF; CDR3nt: TGTGCCAGCAGCTGGGACAGTCAAGAGACCCAGTACTTC; v_gene: TRBV7-6; abundance: .; j_gene: TRBJ2-5; d_gene: TRBD1
CDR3aa: CASSHDWGTETQYF; CDR3nt: TGTGCCAGCAGCCATGACTGGGGCACGGAGACCCAGTACTTC; v_gene: TRBV5-5; abundance: .; j_gene: TRBJ2-5; d_gene: .